A selection of T cell receptor beta chains follows, all from one sample in a study of T-cell memory formation after mild COVID-19. TCRdb recomputed calls from the 5' RACE reads with MiXCR, one row per CDR3 protein. The sample contains about 13,000 distinct CDR3 sequences, around 15% of which appear only once. Specimen: PBMCs or a T cell subset sorted from them (not recorded which). Source of these receptors: a man between 18 and 35 years old who had mild COVID-19 (a few samples of this study predate the infection). Cell type and time point are not known. The conserved cysteine and the conserved F or W are not part of the CDR3 here. Clone size is shown for a subset of rows, as once, few, many or a class of expanded clone.

CDR3aa	v_gene	j_gene	abundance
ASRQTSGRAYEQY	TRBV5-1	TRBJ2-7	.
SASTGLVF	TRBV20-1	TRBJ1-1	many
ASSLVGRGEQY	TRBV5-1	TRBJ2-7	many
ASSEGGGGFIEAF	TRBV6-1	TRBJ1-1	many
ASSYWEGGLGTEAF	TRBV6-2/TRBV6-3	TRBJ1-1	.
ASSQGLAGVTSTDTQY	TRBV3-1	TRBJ2-3	many
ATTFSGGGADTQY	TRBV28	TRBJ2-3	many
ASSRTSGETQY	TRBV7-2	TRBJ2-5	many
ASSYSPGELF	TRBV6-5	TRBJ2-2	.
ASSPWSRNEQY	TRBV5-1	TRBJ2-7	many